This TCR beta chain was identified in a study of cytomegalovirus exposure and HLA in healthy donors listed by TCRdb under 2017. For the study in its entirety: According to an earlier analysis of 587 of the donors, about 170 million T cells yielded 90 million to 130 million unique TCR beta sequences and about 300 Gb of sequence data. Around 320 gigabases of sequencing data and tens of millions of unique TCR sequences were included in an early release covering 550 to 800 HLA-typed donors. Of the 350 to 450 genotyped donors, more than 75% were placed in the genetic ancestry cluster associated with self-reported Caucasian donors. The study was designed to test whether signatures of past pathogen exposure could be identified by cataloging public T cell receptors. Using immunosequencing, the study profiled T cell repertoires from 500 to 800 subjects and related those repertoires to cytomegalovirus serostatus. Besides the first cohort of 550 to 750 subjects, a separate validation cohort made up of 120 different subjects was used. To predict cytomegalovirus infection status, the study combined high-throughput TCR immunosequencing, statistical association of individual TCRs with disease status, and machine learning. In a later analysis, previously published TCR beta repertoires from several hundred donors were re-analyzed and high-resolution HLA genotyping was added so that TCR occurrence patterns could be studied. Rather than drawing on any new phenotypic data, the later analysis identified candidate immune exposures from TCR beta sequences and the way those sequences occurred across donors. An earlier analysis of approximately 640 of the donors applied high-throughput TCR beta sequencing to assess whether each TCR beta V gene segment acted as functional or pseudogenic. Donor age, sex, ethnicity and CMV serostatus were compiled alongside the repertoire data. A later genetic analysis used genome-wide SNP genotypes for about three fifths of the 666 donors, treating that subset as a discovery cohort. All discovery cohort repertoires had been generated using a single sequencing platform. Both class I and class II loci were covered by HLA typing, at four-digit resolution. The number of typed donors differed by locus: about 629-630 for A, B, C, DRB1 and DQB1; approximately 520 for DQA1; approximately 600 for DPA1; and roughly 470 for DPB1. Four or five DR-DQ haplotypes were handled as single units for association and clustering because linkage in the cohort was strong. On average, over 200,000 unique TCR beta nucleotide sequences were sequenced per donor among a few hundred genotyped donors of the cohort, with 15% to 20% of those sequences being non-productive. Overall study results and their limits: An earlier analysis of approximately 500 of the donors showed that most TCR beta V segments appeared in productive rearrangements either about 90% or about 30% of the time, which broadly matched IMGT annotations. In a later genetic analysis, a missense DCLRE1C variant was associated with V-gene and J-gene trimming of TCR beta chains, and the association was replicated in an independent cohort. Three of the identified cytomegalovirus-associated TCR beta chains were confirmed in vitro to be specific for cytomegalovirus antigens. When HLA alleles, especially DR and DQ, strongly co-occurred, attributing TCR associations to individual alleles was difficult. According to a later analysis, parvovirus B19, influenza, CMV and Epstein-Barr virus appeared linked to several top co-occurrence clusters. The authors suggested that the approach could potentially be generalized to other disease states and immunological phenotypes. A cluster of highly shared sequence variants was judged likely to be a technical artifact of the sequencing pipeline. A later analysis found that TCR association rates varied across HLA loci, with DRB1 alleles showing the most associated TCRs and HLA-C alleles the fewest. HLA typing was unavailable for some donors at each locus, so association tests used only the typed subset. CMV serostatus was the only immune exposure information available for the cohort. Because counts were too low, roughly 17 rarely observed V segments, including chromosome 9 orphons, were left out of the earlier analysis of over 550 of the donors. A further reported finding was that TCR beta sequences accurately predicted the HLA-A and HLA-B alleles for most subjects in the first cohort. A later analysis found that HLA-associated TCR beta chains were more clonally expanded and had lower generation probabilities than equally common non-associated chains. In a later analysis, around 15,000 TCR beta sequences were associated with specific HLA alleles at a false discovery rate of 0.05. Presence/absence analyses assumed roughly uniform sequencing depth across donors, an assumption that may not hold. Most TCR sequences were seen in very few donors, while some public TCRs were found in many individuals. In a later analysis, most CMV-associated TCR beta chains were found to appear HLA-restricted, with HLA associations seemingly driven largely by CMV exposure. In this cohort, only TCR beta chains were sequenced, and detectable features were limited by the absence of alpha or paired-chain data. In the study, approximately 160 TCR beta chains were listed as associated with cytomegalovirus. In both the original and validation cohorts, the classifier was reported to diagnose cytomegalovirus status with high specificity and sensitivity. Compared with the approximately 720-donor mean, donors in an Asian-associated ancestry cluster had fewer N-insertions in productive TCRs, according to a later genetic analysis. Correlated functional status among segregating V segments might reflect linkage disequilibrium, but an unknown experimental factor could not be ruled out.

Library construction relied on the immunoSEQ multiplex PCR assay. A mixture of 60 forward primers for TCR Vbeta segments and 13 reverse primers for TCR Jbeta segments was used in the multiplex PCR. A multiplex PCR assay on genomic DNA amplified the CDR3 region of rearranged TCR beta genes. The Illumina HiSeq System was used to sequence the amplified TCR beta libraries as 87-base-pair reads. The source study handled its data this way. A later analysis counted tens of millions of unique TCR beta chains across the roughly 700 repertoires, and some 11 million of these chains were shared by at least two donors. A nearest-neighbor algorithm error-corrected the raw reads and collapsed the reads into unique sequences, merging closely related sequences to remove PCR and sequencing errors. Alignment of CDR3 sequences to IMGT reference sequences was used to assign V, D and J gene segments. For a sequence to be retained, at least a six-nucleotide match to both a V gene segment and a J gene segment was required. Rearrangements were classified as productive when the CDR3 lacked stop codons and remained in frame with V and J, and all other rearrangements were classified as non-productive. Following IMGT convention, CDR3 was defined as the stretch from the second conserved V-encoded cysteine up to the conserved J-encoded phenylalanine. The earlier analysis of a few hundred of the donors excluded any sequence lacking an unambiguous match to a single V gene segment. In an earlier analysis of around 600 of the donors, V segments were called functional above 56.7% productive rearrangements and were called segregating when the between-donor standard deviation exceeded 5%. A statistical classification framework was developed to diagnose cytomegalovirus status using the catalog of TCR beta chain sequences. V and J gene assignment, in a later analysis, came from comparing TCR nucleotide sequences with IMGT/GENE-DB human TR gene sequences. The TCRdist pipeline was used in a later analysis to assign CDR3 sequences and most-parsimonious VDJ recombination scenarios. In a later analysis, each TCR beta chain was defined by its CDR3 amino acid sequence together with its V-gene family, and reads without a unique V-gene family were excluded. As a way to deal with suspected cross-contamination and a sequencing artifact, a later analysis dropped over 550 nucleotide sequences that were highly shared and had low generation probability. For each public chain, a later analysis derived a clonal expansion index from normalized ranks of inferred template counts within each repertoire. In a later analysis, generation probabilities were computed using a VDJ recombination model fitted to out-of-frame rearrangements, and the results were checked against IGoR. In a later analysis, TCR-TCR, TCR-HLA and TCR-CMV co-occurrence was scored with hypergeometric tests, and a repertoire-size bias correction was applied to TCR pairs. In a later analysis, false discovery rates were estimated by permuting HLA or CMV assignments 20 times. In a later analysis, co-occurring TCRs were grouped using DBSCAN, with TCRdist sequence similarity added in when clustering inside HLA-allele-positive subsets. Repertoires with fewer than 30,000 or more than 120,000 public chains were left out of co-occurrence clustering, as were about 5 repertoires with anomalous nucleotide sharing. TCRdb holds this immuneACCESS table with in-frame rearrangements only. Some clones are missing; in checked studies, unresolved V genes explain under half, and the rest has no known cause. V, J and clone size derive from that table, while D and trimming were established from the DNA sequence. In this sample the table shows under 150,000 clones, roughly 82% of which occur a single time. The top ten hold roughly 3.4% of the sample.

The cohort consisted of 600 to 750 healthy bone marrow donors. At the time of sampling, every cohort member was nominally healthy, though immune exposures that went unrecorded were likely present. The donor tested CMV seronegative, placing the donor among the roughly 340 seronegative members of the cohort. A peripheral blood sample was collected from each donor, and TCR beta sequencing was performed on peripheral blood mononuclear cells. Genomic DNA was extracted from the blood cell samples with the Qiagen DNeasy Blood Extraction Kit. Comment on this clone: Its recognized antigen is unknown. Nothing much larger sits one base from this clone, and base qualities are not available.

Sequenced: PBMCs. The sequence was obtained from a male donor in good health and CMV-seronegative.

Read as DNA, the sequence is TGTGCCAGCAGCTTGGGAACTGAAGCGTACAATGAGCAGTTCTTC. Translated, this gives CASSLGTEAYNEQFF. The chain links TRBV5-4 with TRBJ2-1; a confident D gene designation cannot be given. The CDR1 and CDR2 encoded by the germline V gene (reference sequence) are SGHNT and YYREEE. V and J lose 0 bases and 4 bases, and a span of 11 bases separates them. The CDR3 measures 15 amino acids from cysteine to phenylalanine. The sequence is cut down to CDR3 DNA, 45 bases in frame from base 1.